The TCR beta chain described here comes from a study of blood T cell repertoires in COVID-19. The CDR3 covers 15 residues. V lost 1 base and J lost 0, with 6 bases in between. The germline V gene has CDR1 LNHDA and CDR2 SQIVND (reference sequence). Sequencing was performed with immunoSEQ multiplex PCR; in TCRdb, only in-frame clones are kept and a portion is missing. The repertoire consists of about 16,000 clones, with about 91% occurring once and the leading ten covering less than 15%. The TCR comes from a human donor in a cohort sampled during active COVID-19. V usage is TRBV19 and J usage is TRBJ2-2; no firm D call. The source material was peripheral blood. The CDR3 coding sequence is TGTGCCAGTAGTATAGTAGTGGCGAACACCGGGGAGCTGTTTTTT. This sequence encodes CASSIVVANTGELFF.